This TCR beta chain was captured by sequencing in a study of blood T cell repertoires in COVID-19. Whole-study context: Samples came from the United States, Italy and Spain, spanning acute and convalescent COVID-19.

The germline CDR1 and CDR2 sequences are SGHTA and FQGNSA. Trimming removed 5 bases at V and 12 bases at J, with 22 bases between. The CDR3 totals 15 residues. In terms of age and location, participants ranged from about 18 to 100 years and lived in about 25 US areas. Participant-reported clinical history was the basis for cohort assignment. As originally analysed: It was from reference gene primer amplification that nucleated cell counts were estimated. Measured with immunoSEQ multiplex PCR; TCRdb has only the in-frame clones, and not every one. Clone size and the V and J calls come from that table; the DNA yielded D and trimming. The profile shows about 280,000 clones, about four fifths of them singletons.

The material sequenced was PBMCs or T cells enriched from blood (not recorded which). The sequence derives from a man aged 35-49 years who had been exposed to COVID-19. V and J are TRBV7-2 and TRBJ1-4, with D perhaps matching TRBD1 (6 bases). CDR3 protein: CASSDRRMRVSELFF. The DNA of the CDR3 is TGTGCCAGCAGCGACAGGAGAATGAGGGTTTCGGAACTGTTTTTT.